This T cell receptor (beta chain) was profiled in a study of a mutant IDH1 vaccine in newly diagnosed glioma. As for the study in general: Patients came in for eight vaccinations, in weeks 1, 3, 5, 7, 11, 15, 19 and 23.

As for time point: week 11, during vaccination. Doses of 300 ug of mutant IDH1 20-mer peptide were given with topical imiquimod. TCRdb's table, derived via immunoSEQ multiplex PCR, lists solely in-frame clones and lacks some. This table has 100,000 to 120,000 clones, around 90% appearing once. Turning to this clone: Its antigen remains unknown.

This sample comprised PBMCs, obtained from a glioma patient whose treatment included an IDH1 peptide vaccine. This TCR came from a woman between 50 and 59 years old with glioma.

The CDR3 sequence is CASSVTGEQETQYF. CDR3 in DNA: TGTGCCAGCAGCGTCACAGGGGAACAAGAGACCCAGTACTTC. The chain combines TRBV9 with TRBJ2-5; TRBD1 agrees at 7 bases. Germline lookup yields CDR1 SGDLS and CDR2 YYNGEE. The V and J ends lost 2 bases and 2 bases, in that order; junction bases with no gene match: 3. CDR3 length: 14 residues.